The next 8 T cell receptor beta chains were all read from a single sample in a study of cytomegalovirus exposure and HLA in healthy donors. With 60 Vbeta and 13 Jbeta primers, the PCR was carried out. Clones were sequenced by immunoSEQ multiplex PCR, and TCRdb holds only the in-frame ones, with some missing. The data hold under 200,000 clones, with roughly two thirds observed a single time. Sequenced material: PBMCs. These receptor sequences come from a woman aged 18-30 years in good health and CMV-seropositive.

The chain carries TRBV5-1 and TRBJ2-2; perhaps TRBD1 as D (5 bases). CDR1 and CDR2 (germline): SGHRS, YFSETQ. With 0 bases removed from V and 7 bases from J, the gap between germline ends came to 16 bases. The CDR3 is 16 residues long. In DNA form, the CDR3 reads TGCGCCAGCAGCTTGGACAGGCTAGTTCAAATCGGGGAGCTGTTTTTT. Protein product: CASSLDRLVQIGELFF.

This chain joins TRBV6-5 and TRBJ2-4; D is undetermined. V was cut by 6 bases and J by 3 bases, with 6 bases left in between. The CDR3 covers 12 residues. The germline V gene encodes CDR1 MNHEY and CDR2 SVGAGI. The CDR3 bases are TGTGCCAGCAGCCCCCACAAAAACATTCAGTACTTC. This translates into CASSPHKNIQYF.

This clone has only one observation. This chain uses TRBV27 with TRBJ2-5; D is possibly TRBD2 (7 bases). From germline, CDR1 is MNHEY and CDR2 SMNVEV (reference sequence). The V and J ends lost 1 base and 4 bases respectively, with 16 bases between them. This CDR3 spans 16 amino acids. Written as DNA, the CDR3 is TGTGCCAGCAGTTTATTGGGGGGCGGGAGTACAGAGACCCAGTACTTC. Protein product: CASSLLGGGSTETQYF.

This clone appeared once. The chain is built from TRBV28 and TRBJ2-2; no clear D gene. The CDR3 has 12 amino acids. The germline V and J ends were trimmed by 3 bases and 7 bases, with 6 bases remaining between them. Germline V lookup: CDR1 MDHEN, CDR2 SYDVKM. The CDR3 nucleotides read TGTGCCAGCAGTTTCTTCGTCGGGGAGCTGTTTTTT. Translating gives CASSFFVGELFF.

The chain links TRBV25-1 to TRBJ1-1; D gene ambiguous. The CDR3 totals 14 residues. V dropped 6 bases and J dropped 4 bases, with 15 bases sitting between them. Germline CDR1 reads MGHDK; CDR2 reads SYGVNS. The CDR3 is CASRTSGKATEAFF. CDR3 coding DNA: TGTGCCAGCAGAACCAGCGGAAAAGCCACTGAAGCTTTCTTT.

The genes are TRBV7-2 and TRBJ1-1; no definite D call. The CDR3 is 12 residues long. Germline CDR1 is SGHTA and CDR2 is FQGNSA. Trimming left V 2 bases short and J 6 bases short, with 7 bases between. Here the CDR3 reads CASSLRESEAFF. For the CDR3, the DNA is TGTGCCAGCAGCTTACGAGAATCTGAAGCTTTCTTT.

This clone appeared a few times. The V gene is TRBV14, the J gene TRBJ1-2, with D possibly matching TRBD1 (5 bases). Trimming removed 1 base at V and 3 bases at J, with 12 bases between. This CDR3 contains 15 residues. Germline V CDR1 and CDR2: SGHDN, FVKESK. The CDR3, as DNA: TGTGCCAGCAGCCAAGGGGGGAGGCTGGACTATGGCTACACCTTC. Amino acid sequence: CASSQGGRLDYGYTF.

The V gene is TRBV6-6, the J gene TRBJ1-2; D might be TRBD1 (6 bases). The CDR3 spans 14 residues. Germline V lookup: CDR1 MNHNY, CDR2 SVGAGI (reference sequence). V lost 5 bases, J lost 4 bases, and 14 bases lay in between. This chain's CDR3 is CASSLGQPRYGYTF. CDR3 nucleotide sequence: TGTGCCAGCAGTCTAGGACAGCCTCGCTATGGCTACACCTTC.